This T cell receptor beta chain was obtained from a study of blood T cell repertoires in COVID-19. Study-wide context: PBMCs, B-cell-depleted T cells, or T cells provided the cDNA or gDNA that made up the material.

There are 12 residues in the CDR3. The germline gives CDR1 ENHRY, CDR2 SYGVKD. Trimming removed 2 bases from V and 6 bases from J, with 7 bases in between. Each recovered donor of Cohort 3 presented with two negative PCRs, clearance, or symptom resolution. Original analysis: Amplification with reference gene primers provided the estimates of nucleated cell counts. Using immunoSEQ multiplex PCR, the repertoire was profiled, and TCRdb retains in-frame clones only, with some absent. The DNA was the basis for D and trimming; V, J and clone size are from that table. The sample shows about 160,000 clones, roughly 80% of them seen only once.

The sample was PBMCs or T cells enriched from blood (not recorded which). This TCR derives from a woman aged 55-75 years who had recovered from COVID-19. V and J are TRBV10-3 and TRBJ1-2; no reliable D call. CDR3 DNA: TGTGCCATCAGTGAGGGTCAGGATGGCTACACCTTC. Translated, it gives CAISEGQDGYTF.